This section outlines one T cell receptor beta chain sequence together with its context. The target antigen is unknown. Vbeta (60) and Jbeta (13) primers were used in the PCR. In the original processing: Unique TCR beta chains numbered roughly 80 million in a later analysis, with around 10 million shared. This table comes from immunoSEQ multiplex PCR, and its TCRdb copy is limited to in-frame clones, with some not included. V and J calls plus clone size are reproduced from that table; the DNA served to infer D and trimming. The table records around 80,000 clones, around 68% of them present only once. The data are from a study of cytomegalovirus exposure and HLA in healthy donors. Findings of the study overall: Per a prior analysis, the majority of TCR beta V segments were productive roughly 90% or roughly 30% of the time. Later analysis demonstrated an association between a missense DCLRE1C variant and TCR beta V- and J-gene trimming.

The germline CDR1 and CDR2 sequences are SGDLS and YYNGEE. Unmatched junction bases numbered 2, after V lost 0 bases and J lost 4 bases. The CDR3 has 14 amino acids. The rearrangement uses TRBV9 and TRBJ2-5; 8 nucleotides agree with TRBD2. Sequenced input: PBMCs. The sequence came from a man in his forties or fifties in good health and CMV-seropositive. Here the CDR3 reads CASSVEAGGETQYF. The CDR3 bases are TGTGCCAGCAGCGTAGAGGCGGGAGGAGAGACCCAGTACTTC.